This T cell receptor beta chain comes out of a study of response to subunit inactivated influenza vaccine listed by TCRdb under 2018. About the study as a whole: To follow how T cells responded to a trivalent subunit inactivated influenza vaccine, the researchers relied on deep quantitative profiling of the T cell receptor repertoire. The paper as a whole reports these results and caveats: According to the authors, only a limited number of new T cells may be recruited by each seasonal influenza vaccination.

Library preparation employed RT-PCR. TCRdb shows the sequencer as Illumina HiSeq 2500. Clones were called with MiXCR by TCRdb after fastp trimmed the public reads at Q25, and only in-frame beta chains were retained. Rows matching on CDR3 protein sequence are summarized as one entry with the most common DNA and genes. The sample table contains 560,000 or so distinct CDR3 sequences; only one count was recorded for about 7.6% of them. Jointly, the top ten make up 10% to 15% of the sample. A word on this clonotype: The antigen it recognizes is unknown. Nothing much larger sits one base from this clone, and base qualities are not available.

For CDR1 and CDR2, the germline V gene lists SQVTM and ANQGSEA. Inclusive of the bounding cysteine and phenylalanine, the CDR3 is 11 residues long. The entry retains the CDR3 DNA only, 33 bases that are in frame from base 1. V is cut by 8 bases and J by 4 bases, and the space between the germline ends is 11 bases. This TCR came from a man aged 50-75 years who received an inactivated influenza vaccine. Donor details come from another sample of the same person, matched by shared clones. Sequenced material: PBMCs from blood, taken around 25 months after vaccination. The chain employs TRBV29-1 and TRBJ1-1; a weak D assignment points to TRBD1 (5 bases agree). The nucleotides are TGCAGCTCCAGGGTGGTCACTGAAGCTTTCTTT. Translated, this is CSSRVVTEAFF.